A single sample is the source of the 20 T cell receptor beta chains below, sequenced in a study of beta chain features in type 1 diabetes. Study results and caveats: Shorter TCRB CDR3s, moderately but significantly so, were found in Type 1 diabetes patients in all four CD4+ subsets.

For these receptors, no antigen is known. The study reverse transcribed the entire isolated RNA, so it sequenced expressed TCRB transcripts. Data came from immunoSEQ multiplex PCR; TCRdb stores just in-frame clones and leaves some out. The top ten clones hold less than 0.025% of a sample with 640,000 or so clones, 10% to 15% of them seen once. Sequencing was carried out using naive CD4+ T cells from blood. The receptors come from a man younger than 35 with type 1 diabetes.

The table lists this clone with a few counts. CDR3 DNA: TGTGCCAGCAGCCCAACTTTCACAGATACGCAGTATTTT. Translating gives CASSPTFTDTQYF. The chain uses TRBV13 and TRBJ2-3; no definite D call. Germline lookup yields CDR1 PRHDT and CDR2 FYEKMQ (reference sequence). This CDR3 is 13 amino acids long. Trimming left V 5 bases short and J 2 bases short, with 8 bases between.

This clone has only a few counts. The chain employs TRBV7-9 and TRBJ1-4, with 11 bases matching TRBD1. The CDR3 totals 16 residues. V lost 5 bases, J lost 1 base, and 3 bases stayed unmatched. Germline CDR1 reads SEHNR; CDR2 reads FQNEAQ (reference sequence). The CDR3 loop reads CASSRGTGGTNEKLFF. The CDR3 DNA follows: TGTGCCAGCAGCCGAGGGACAGGGGGAACTAATGAAAAACTGTTTTTT.

This chain joins TRBV2 and TRBJ1-1; 7 bases agree with TRBD1. V trimming: 6 bases; J trimming: 0 bases; junction bases outside the gene matches: 4. CDR1 is SNHLY, CDR2 FYNNEI, per germline. This CDR3 is built from 14 residues. This CDR3 is CASRGTEMNTEAFF. The CDR3 nucleotides are TGTGCCAGCAGGGGGACAGAGATGAACACTGAAGCTTTCTTT.

This clone was detected only a few times. The rearrangement joins TRBV11-2 to TRBJ2-2, with D perhaps TRBD1 or TRBD2 (5 bases each). The CDR3 has 17 residues. Germline V gene data show CDR1 as SGHAT and CDR2 as FQNNGV. V lost 1 base to trimming and J lost 1 base, with 13 bases between them. CDR3 protein: CASSLGGMRRNTGELFF. CDR3 nucleotides: TGTGCCAGCAGCTTAGGGGGGATGAGGAGGAACACCGGGGAGCTGTTTTTT. The full variable domain, its missing parts supplied by reference TRBV11-2 and TRBJ2-2, is EAGVAQSPRYKIIEKRQSVAFWCNPISGHATLYWYQQILGQGPKLLIQFQNNGVVDDSQLPKDRFSAERLKGVDSTLKIQPAKLEDSAVYLCASSLGGMRRNTGELFFGEGSRLTVL.

This clone has just a few counts. V and J are TRBV10-3 and TRBJ2-7; the match to TRBD2 covers 11 bases. J gave up 0 bases and V 5 bases, and 12 bases lay outside the gene matches. The CDR3 extends over 18 amino acids. CDR1 is ENHRY, CDR2 SYGVKD, per germline. CDR3 protein: CAISNLYSGTSGSYEQYF. CDR3 DNA sequence: TGTGCCATCAGTAACCTCTATTCCGGGACTAGCGGCTCCTACGAGCAGTACTTC.

The genes are TRBV9 and TRBJ2-4; 8 nucleotides match TRBD1. Trimming at V came to 7 bases and at J to 2 bases, leaving 8 bases not matched to a gene. The germline V gene encodes CDR1 SGDLS and CDR2 YYNGEE. The CDR3 extends over 15 amino acids. CDR3 DNA: TGTGCCAGCGCAGGACAGGGTATAACCAAAAACATTCAGTACTTC. Encoded protein: CASAGQGITKNIQYF. Full variable domain (remainder filled in from reference TRBV9 and TRBJ2-4): DSGVTQTPKHLITATGQRVTLRCSPRSGDLSVYWYQQSLDQGLQFLIQYYNGEERAKGNILERFSAQQFPDLHSELNLSSLELGDSALYFCASAGQGITKNIQYFGAGTRLSVL.

The chain couples TRBV9 to TRBJ1-5; D is unresolved. In germline, CDR1 is SGDLS, CDR2 YYNGEE. CDR3 length: 14 residues. V lost 4 bases and J 3 bases, leaving 11 bases between the germline ends. CDR3: CASSPDGYNQPQHF. The CDR3 region has the DNA TGTGCCAGCAGCCCGGACGGCTACAATCAGCCCCAGCATTTT. Full variable domain (rest looked up from reference TRBV9 and TRBJ1-5): DSGVTQTPKHLITATGQRVTLRCSPRSGDLSVYWYQQSLDQGLQFLIQYYNGEERAKGNILERFSAQQFPDLHSELNLSSLELGDSALYFCASSPDGYNQPQHFGDGTRLSIL.

The table lists this clone with a few counts. Other DNA sequences from this sample encode an identical CDR3 as well. The genes are TRBV19 and TRBJ2-3; TRBD1 or TRBD2 may be the D gene (5 bases each). Trimming cost V 5 bases and J 2 bases, with 11 bases left between them. Germline V gene data show CDR1 as LNHDA and CDR2 as SQIVND (reference sequence). The CDR3 is 14 residues long. The CDR3 DNA sequence: TGTGCCAGTAGTCGGGGCGGCTCCACAGATACGCAGTATTTT. This encodes CASSRGGSTDTQYF.

This clone was seen a few times. Written as DNA, the CDR3 is TGTGCCATCTATAACAACAATGAGCAGTTCTTC. Its translation: CAIYNNNEQFF. The V and J genes are TRBV10-3 and TRBJ2-1, with D uncertain. This CDR3 has 11 amino acids. Trimming shortened V by 8 bases and J by 5 bases, and 7 bases separated the two germline ends. Germline V gene data show CDR1 as ENHRY and CDR2 as SYGVKD.

This clone was seen only a few times. The V gene is TRBV7-9, the J gene TRBJ2-3; D may be TRBD2 (6 bases). The germline CDR1 and CDR2 sequences are SEHNR and FQNEAQ (reference sequence). The CDR3 runs 13 residues. The germline V and J ends were trimmed by 0 bases and 5 bases, with 6 bases remaining between them. The CDR3 here is CASSLAGGDTQYF. The CDR3 DNA is TGTGCCAGCAGCTTAGCGGGGGGAGATACGCAGTATTTT.

This clone was observed a few times. The chain couples TRBV30 to TRBJ1-2; D call uncertain. Germline V gives CDR1 GTSNPN, CDR2 SVGIG (reference sequence). The CDR3 is 12 residues long. Between the trimmed V and J ends, which lost 4 bases and 14 bases, there was a span of 20 bases. CDR3 amino acids: CAWNSGRPISTF. In nucleotides, the CDR3 is TGTGCCTGGAACTCCGGACGGCCAATTTCAACCTTC.

Regarding this clone: The same CDR3 arises from other DNA sequences in this sample as well. The chain has TRBV9 and TRBJ1-2, with 7 bases identical to TRBD1. CDR3 length equals 14 residues. Germline CDR1 is SGDLS and CDR2 is YYNGEE. The V gene end was trimmed by 0 bases and the J gene end by 3 bases; junction bases not matched to a gene: 2. The CDR3 coding sequence is TGTGCCAGCAGCGTAGGCCAGGGGGACTATGGCTACACCTTC. Translation gives CASSVGQGDYGYTF.

This clone was seen only a few times. The chain employs TRBV7-9 and TRBJ2-1; TRBD2 matches 13 bases. Germline V gene lookup returns CDR1 SEHNR and CDR2 FQNEAQ (reference sequence). The length of the CDR3 is 15 residues. J gave up 9 bases and V 5 bases, and 7 bases lay outside the gene matches. The CDR3 DNA reads as TGTGCCAGCAGCATGGGACTAGCGGGGACGGGTGAGCAGTTCTTC. This gives the protein CASSMGLAGTGEQFF.

The chain has TRBV6-6 and TRBJ2-1, with 8 positions matching TRBD1. Trimming took 10 bases from V and 9 from J; bases not matched to a gene: 8. The CDR3 spans 12 residues. Looked up from germline, CDR1 is MNHNY and CDR2 is SVGAGI (reference sequence). The CDR3 loop reads CATTQGDSEQFF. CDR3 DNA sequence: TGTGCCACCACACAGGGGGACAGTGAGCAGTTCTTC.

This chain connects TRBV30 to TRBJ2-5; tentatively, D is TRBD1 (6 bases). Germline lookup yields CDR1 GTSNPN and CDR2 SVGIG (reference sequence). Trimming took 3 bases from V and 6 from J, leaving 8 bases between them. CDR3 length equals 11 residues. The CDR3 DNA follows: TGTGCCTGGAGCGACAGGAAGACCCAGTACTTC. The encoded protein is CAWSDRKTQYF.

This clone was seen only a few times. The V and J genes are TRBV6-5 and TRBJ1-6; a weak D match, TRBD1 (6 bases). With 5 bases removed from V and 8 bases from J, the gap between germline ends came to 13 bases. CDR3 size: 14 residues. Germline V gene data show CDR1 as MNHEY and CDR2 as SVGAGI. The CDR3 DNA reads TGTGCCAGCAGTACAAGGGGGTCGGATTCACCCCTCCACTTT. This gives the protein CASSTRGSDSPLHF.

This clone was seen more than once but under ten times. The same CDR3 can be traced to other DNA sequences in this sample. The chain has TRBV19 and TRBJ1-5; no definite D call. This CDR3 region has 12 residues. Germline CDR1 reads LNHDA; CDR2 reads SQIVND (reference sequence). V dropped 3 bases and J dropped 1 base, with 1 base sitting between them. The CDR3 protein is CASSISNQPQHF. For the CDR3, the DNA is TGTGCCAGTAGTATCAGCAATCAGCCCCAGCATTTT.

The genes are TRBV30 and TRBJ2-3; D not resolved. This CDR3 comprises 14 residues. Germline CDR1 reads GTSNPN; CDR2 reads SVGIG (reference sequence). Trimming stripped 7 bases from V and 2 bases from J, with 16 bases between. The CDR3 DNA is TGTGCCTACTCGGGCCCCTCCCTCACAGATACGCAGTATTTT. Translated: CAYSGPSLTDTQYF.

The V and J genes are TRBV20-1 and TRBJ1-4; no firm D call. This CDR3 has 11 residues. Deletions cut 2 bases from V and 11 bases from J, with 9 bases between. CDR1 is DFQATT, CDR2 SNEGSKA, per germline (reference sequence). DNA for the CDR3: TGCAGTGCTAGAAATGAGGTGAAACTGTTTTTT. Protein sequence: CSARNEVKLFF.

This clone was seen more than once but under ten times. The chain has TRBV7-9 and TRBJ1-5; possible D gene TRBD1, 6 bases. There are 15 residues in the CDR3. Germline CDR1 reads SEHNR; CDR2 reads FQNEAQ (reference sequence). Trimming removed 5 bases from V and 1 base from J, with 12 bases in between. In DNA, the CDR3 is TGTGCCAGCAGCGAGGGGACACTCAGCAATCAGCCCCAGCATTTT. The encoded protein is CASSEGTLSNQPQHF.